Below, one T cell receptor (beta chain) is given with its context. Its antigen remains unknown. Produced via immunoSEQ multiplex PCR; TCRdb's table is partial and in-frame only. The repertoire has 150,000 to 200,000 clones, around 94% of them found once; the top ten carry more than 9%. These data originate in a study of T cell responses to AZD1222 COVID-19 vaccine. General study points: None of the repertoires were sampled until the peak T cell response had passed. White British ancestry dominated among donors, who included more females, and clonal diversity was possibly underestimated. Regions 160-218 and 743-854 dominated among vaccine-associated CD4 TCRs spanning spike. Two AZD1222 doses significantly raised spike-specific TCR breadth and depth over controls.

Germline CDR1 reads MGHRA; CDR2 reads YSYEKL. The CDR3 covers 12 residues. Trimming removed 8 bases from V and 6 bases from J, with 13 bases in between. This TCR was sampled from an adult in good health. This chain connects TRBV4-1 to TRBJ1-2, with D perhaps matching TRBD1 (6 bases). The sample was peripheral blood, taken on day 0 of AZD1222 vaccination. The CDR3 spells CASRRGADGYTF. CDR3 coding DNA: TGCGCCAGCCGTCGGGGGGCGGATGGCTACACCTTC.